This T cell receptor beta chain originates from a study of shared clonotypes between healthy human individuals. The J segment lost 0 bases and the V segment lost 5 bases, leaving 10 bases of the junction unmatched. CDR3 length: 18 residues. The germline V gene has CDR1 KGHSH and CDR2 LQKENI. Method: immunoSEQ multiplex PCR; TCRdb's copy keeps in-frame clones and lacks some. The sample gives fewer than 600,000 clones, 79% of which show up once; about an eighth is in the top ten. The sequence was collected from a woman between 35 and 50 years old in good health. Some clones in this sample may be carry-over from other donors' samples. The material sequenced was PBMCs. V and J are TRBV18 and TRBJ2-3, with 11 bases matching TRBD2. This chain's CDR3 is CASSLRTSGQSSTDTQYF. The CDR3 region has the DNA TGTGCCAGCTCATTACGGACTAGCGGGCAATCTAGCACAGATACGCAGTATTTT.